Presented here are 5 T cell receptor beta chains from one specimen sequenced in a study of Graves' ophthalmopathy and Graves' hyperthyroidism. Scientists amplified the TCR beta CDR3 regions from RNA transcripts. A first-round RT-PCR used HTBI primers, followed by a second-round multiplex PCR. MiXCR, applied by TCRdb to the multiplex PCR reads, yields one record per CDR3 protein. The sample lists about 390,000 distinct CDR3 sequences; approximately 18% were seen once. Source material: peripheral blood. The receptors were sampled from an adult woman with stable Graves' hyperthyroidism.

This clonotype occurred many times. J is TRBJ1-5 and V is TRBV14; TRBD1 might be the D (5 bases). Trimming pared 4 bases from V and 7 bases from J, leaving 20 bases between. Looked up from germline, CDR1 is SGHDN and CDR2 is FVKESK. This CDR3 is built from 16 residues. Here the CDR3 DNA reads TGTGCCAGCAGCCCACCAGGGCAGGGTGGATCGCAGCCCCAGCATTTT. It is translated as CASSPPGQGGSQPQHF. The full variable domain, its missing parts supplied by reference TRBV14 and TRBJ1-5, is EAGVTQFPSHSVIEKGQTVTLRCDPISGHDNLYWYRRVMGKEIKFLLHFVKESKQDESGMPNNRFLAERTGGTYSTLKVQPAELEDSGVYFCASSPPGQGGSQPQHFGDGTRLSIL.

The rearrangement joins TRBV27 to TRBJ2-4; 12 bases are a match to TRBD1. V lost 2 bases and J lost 8; bases outside the gene matches: 4. Germline-derived CDR1 and CDR2 are MNHEY and SMNVEV (reference sequence). The CDR3 loop spans 15 amino acids. CDR3 amino acids: CASSLGTGGMDIQYF. CDR3 coding DNA: TGTGCCAGCAGTTTAGGGACAGGGGGCATGGACATTCAGTACTTC.

At least ten counts were recorded for this clonotype. The chain carries TRBV29-1 and TRBJ2-7; D may be TRBD2 (5 bases). CDR1 is SQVTM and CDR2 is ANQGSEA in the germline V gene. V lost 6 bases and J 2 bases, leaving 17 bases between the germline ends. This CDR3 comprises 14 residues. CDR3 loop: CSVCLARGTYEQYF. The CDR3 coding sequence is TGCAGCGTGTGTCTGGCACGGGGTACCTACGAGCAGTACTTC.

The sample holds many counts of this clonotype. The chain uses TRBV6-5 and TRBJ2-7; the D is unclear. This CDR3 contains 15 residues. From germline, CDR1 is MNHEY and CDR2 SVGAGI. Deletions cut 0 bases from V and 1 base from J, with 10 bases between. The CDR3 DNA is TGTGCCAGCAGTTACTCAGACGACGGATCCTACGAGCAGTACTTC. Protein sequence: CASSYSDDGSYEQYF.

V gene TRBV6-1 combines with J gene TRBJ1-2; 8 bases agree with TRBD1. The V gene end was trimmed by 10 bases and the J gene end by 6 bases; junction bases not matched to a gene: 10. Germline V gene data show CDR1 as MNHNS and CDR2 as SASEGT. The CDR3 is 13 residues long. The CDR3 protein is CATVQGAEDGYTF. The CDR3 DNA reads TGTGCCACCGTGCAGGGGGCAGAGGATGGCTACACCTTC.